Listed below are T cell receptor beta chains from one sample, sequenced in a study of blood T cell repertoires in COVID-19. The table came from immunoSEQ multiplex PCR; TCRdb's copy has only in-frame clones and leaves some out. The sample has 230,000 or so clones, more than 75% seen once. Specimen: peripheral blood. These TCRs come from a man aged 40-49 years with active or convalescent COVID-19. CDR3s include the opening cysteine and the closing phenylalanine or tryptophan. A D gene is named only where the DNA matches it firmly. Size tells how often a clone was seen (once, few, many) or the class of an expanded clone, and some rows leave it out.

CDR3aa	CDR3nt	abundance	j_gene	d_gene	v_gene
CASSGTGENSPLHF	TGCGCCAGCAGTGGGACAGGGGAGAATTCACCCCTCCACTTT	-	TRBJ1-6	TRBD1	TRBV5-1
CASSRSGLEETQYF	TGTGCCAGCTCTCGATCCGGACTAGAAGAGACCCAGTACTTC	-	TRBJ2-5	TRBD2	TRBV27
CASSPTGAYNQPQHF	TGTGCCAGCAGTCCCACAGGGGCCTACAATCAGCCCCAGCATTTT	-	TRBJ1-5	TRBD1	TRBV28
CASSIFPGTGNQPQHF	TGTGCCAGCAGTATATTTCCCGGGACAGGCAATCAGCCCCAGCATTTT	-	TRBJ1-5	TRBD1	TRBV28
CASILRGGTWNTEAFF	TGTGCCAGCATCCTAAGGGGGGGGACTTGGAACACTGAAGCTTTCTTT	-	TRBJ1-1	-	TRBV28
CASSLDGRPGWEQFF	TGCGCCAGCAGCTTGGACGGGAGGCCTGGATGGGAGCAGTTCTTC	-	TRBJ2-1	TRBD2	TRBV5-1
CASSTRQTGNTIYF	TGTGCCAGTAGTACCCGACAGACTGGAAACACCATATATTTT	-	TRBJ1-3	-	TRBV19
CASSLDPVLYEQYF	TGTGCCAGCAGCTTAGACCCTGTACTTTACGAGCAGTACTTC	-	TRBJ2-7	-	TRBV11-2
CASSTQGGAGELFF	TGTGCCAGTAGTACACAGGGAGGGGCCGGGGAGCTGTTTTTT	-	TRBJ2-2	-	TRBV19
CASSSPGGKATGELFF	TGTGCCAGCAGTTCCCCCGGGGGGAAGGCCACCGGGGAGCTGTTTTTT	-	TRBJ2-2	TRBD2	TRBV28
CASLMGGHEDTQYF	TGTGCCAGCCTGATGGGGGGGCATGAAGATACGCAGTATTTT	-	TRBJ2-3	-	TRBV6-5
CASSVWYTGAGELFF	TGTGCCAGCAGCGTATGGTACACAGGGGCCGGGGAGCTGTTTTTT	-	TRBJ2-2	TRBD1	TRBV9
CASSARQDLSYNSPLHF	TGTGCCAGCAGCGCCCGACAGGACCTCTCCTATAATTCACCCCTCCACTTT	-	TRBJ1-6	-	TRBV7-6
CASSPARTGAYGYTF	TGTGCCAGCAGCCCCGCCCGGACAGGGGCCTATGGCTACACCTTC	-	TRBJ1-2	TRBD1	TRBV3-1/TRBV3-2
CSAGEREGDNEQFF	TGCAGCGCTGGCGAGCGGGAGGGGGACAATGAGCAGTTCTTC	-	TRBJ2-1	TRBD2	TRBV29-1
CATSDSVAGSPLHF	TGTGCCACCAGTGATAGTGTTGCGGGTTCACCCCTCCACTTT	-	TRBJ1-6	-	TRBV24-1
CASSFIPGQGEAFF	TGTGCCAGCAGCTTTATCCCGGGACAGGGTGAAGCTTTCTTT	-	TRBJ1-1	TRBD1	TRBV7-6
CAWRPSERLGKQYF	TGTGCCTGGCGCCCCTCAGAGCGGCTTGGAAAGCAGTACTTC	-	TRBJ2-7	-	TRBV30
CASSSIEPKGRTTYEQYF	TGTGCCAGCAGCTCCATCGAACCAAAGGGACGGACTACCTACGAGCAGTACTTC	-	TRBJ2-7	-	TRBV7-9
CASSEEGVGAFF	TGTGCCAGCAGCGAAGAGGGGGTAGGAGCTTTCTTT	-	TRBJ1-1	-	TRBV9
CASSEEAGTEAFF	TGCGCCAGCAGCGAGGAGGCGGGGACTGAAGCTTTCTTT	once	TRBJ1-1	-	TRBV5-1
CASSSGDEKLFF	TGTGCCAGTAGTTCAGGGGATGAAAAACTGTTTTTT	-	TRBJ1-4	-	TRBV19
CAWSVLGQRNEKLFF	TGTGCCTGGAGTGTACTGGGACAGCGAAATGAAAAACTGTTTTTT	-	TRBJ1-4	TRBD1	TRBV30
CASSLSTGGTYEQYF	TGTGCCAGCAGTTTATCGACAGGGGGCACCTACGAGCAGTACTTC	-	TRBJ2-7	TRBD1	TRBV27
CATSRGTYEQYF	TGTGCCACTTCCAGGGGAACCTACGAGCAGTACTTC	-	TRBJ2-7	-	TRBV15
CAWGTGSGSYEQYF	TGTGCCTGGGGGACAGGGAGTGGGTCCTACGAGCAGTACTTC	-	TRBJ2-7	TRBD1	TRBV30
CASSLGDRYEQYF	TGCGCCAGCAGCTTGGGCGACAGGTACGAGCAGTACTTC	-	TRBJ2-7	-	TRBV5-1
CASSPAVANYGYTF	TGTGCCAGTAGCCCGGCCGTAGCCAACTATGGCTACACCTTC	-	TRBJ1-2	-	TRBV19
CASSLWTSGTTYEQYF	TGTGCCAGCAGTTTATGGACTAGCGGGACGACCTACGAGCAGTACTTC	-	TRBJ2-7	TRBD2	TRBV28
CASSLQGSTDTQYF	TGTGCCAGCAGTTTGCAGGGCAGCACAGATACGCAGTATTTT	-	TRBJ2-3	-	TRBV28
CASSLGRGQSDTIYF	TGCGCCAGCAGCTTGGGCAGGGGGCAATCGGACACCATATATTTT	-	TRBJ1-3	TRBD1	TRBV5-1
CASSGTSTGELFF	TGTGCCAGCAGTGGGACTAGCACCGGGGAGCTGTTTTTT	-	TRBJ2-2	TRBD2	TRBV6-4
CASKKTGQGSGNTIYF	TGTGCCAGCAAAAAAACGGGACAGGGGTCTGGAAACACCATATATTTT	-	TRBJ1-3	TRBD1	TRBV14
CASSKPFRGGTEAFF	TGTGCCAGCAGCAAACCTTTCAGGGGAGGGACTGAAGCTTTCTTT	-	TRBJ1-1	-	TRBV3-1/TRBV3-2
CASSVKQGWSTEAFF	TGTGCCAGCAGCGTAAAACAGGGGTGGAGCACTGAAGCTTTCTTT	-	TRBJ1-1	TRBD1	TRBV9
CASSSSDTITGELFF	TGCGCCAGCAGCTCATCGGACACCATCACCGGGGAGCTGTTTTTT	-	TRBJ2-2	-	TRBV5-1
CASSVGTGGYLEGYTF	TGTGCCAGCAGCGTAGGGACAGGGGGCTACCTGGAGGGCTACACCTTC	-	TRBJ1-2	TRBD1	TRBV9
CASSYLYRGQAPLHF	TGTGCCAGCAGTTACCTATACAGGGGACAAGCACCCCTCCACTTT	-	TRBJ1-6	TRBD1	TRBV6-5
CASSARGSGTYEQYF	TGTGCCAGCAGCGCCCGGGGGAGCGGCACCTACGAGCAGTACTTC	-	TRBJ2-7	-	TRBV7-2
CASSQTGGVFREQYF	TGTGCCAGTAGTCAGACAGGGGGCGTCTTTCGTGAGCAGTACTTC	once	TRBJ2-7	TRBD1	TRBV19
CASGESRGYNSNQPQHF	TGTGCTAGTGGTGAATCCAGGGGCTACAATAGCAATCAGCCCCAGCATTTT	-	TRBJ1-5	-	TRBV12-5
CASSGTGAREQYF	TGCGCCAGCTCAGGGACAGGGGCACGAGAGCAGTACTTC	-	TRBJ2-7	TRBD1	TRBV5-1
CASSLPGSLRDEQFF	TGTGCCAGCAGTCTTCCGGGTTCCCTCCGAGATGAGCAGTTCTTC	-	TRBJ2-1	-	TRBV6-5
CASSLVGAGDSPLHF	TGTGCCAGCAGCTTGGTAGGGGCGGGGGACTCACCCCTCCACTTT	-	TRBJ1-6	-	TRBV5-4
CASSELAGLAGELFF	TGTGCCAGCAGTGAATTGGCAGGGCTGGCCGGGGAGCTGTTTTTT	-	TRBJ2-2	-	TRBV2
CASSRAGGLNQPQHF	TGTGCCAGCAGCCGGGCCGGAGGCCTTAATCAGCCCCAGCATTTT	-	TRBJ1-5	-	TRBV27